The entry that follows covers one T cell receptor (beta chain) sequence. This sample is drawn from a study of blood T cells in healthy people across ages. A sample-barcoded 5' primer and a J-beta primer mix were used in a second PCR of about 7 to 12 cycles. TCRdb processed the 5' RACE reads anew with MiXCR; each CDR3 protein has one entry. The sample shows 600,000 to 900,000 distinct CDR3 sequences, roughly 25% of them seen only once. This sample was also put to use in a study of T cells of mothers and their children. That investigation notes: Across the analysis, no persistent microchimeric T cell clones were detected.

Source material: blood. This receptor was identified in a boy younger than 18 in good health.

The CDR3 here is CASGTGWRNTIYF. Written as DNA, the CDR3 is TGTGCCAGCGGGACAGGGTGGAGAAACACCATATATTTT. The chain joins TRBV9 to TRBJ1-3; 9 nucleotides line up with TRBD1. Trimming at V came to 7 bases and at J to 5 bases, leaving 4 bases not matched to a gene. The CDR3 sequence is 13 residues long. Germline CDR1 reads SGDLS; CDR2 reads YYNGEE.